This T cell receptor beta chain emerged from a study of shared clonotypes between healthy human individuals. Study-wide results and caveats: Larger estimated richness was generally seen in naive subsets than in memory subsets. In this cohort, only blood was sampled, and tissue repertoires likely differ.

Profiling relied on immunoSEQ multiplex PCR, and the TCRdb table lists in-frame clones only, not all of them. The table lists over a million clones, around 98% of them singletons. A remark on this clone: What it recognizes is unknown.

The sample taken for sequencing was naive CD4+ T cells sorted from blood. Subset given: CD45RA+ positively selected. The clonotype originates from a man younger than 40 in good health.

This CDR3 reads CASSASGLAGGSTGELFF. The CDR3 coding sequence is TGTGCCAGCAGCGCCTCGGGACTAGCGGGAGGTAGCACCGGGGAGCTGTTTTTT. The J gene is TRBJ2-2, the V gene TRBV9, with 15 bases lining up with TRBD2. After removal of 3 bases from V and 4 bases from J, the junction contained 7 bases not matched to a gene. CDR1 and CDR2 from the germline V gene are SGDLS and YYNGEE. This CDR3 spans 18 amino acids.